Listed below are T cell receptor beta chains from one sample, sequenced in a study of control samples from healthy donors and cancer patients. Sequenced by immunoSEQ multiplex PCR; TCRdb stores in-frame clones only, minus some. The sample yields about 140,000 clones, more than 80% seen once. Sequencing was done on a sample of blood. These receptors all come from a man between 18 and 35 years old in good health. Both conserved end residues are part of each CDR3. A D gene is named only where the DNA matches it firmly. Size values are once, few and many counts, or a class for expanded clones, and some rows have none.

>.|TRBV28|TRBJ1-5|.
CASSSGQIYSNQPQHF
TGTGCCAGCAGTTCAGGACAGATATATAGCAATCAGCCCCAGCATTTT
>.|TRBV12-3/TRBV12-4|TRBJ2-5|.
CASSLGETQYF
TGTGCCAGCAGTTTGGGGGAGACCCAGTACTTC
>.|TRBV2|TRBJ1-4|.
CASSMDRYNEKLFF
TGTGCCAGCAGTATGGACAGATATAATGAAAAACTGTTTTTT
>.|TRBV14|TRBJ2-3|.
CASSDGLSDSDTQYF
TGTGCCAGCAGCGACGGACTATCAGATTCGGATACGCAGTATTTT
>.|TRBV5-5|TRBJ2-7|TRBD2
CASSLIVGLAGAAYEQYF
TGTGCCAGCAGCTTGATCGTAGGACTAGCGGGGGCAGCCTACGAGCAGTACTTC
>.|TRBV7-6|TRBJ1-2|TRBD1
CASSRGQGHSSWYGYTF
TGTGCCAGCAGCAGGGGACAGGGGCACTCGTCCTGGTATGGCTACACCTTC
>.|TRBV5-8|TRBJ2-2|.
CASSLDGRLGELFF
TGTGCCAGCAGCTTGGATGGACGTTTAGGGGAGCTGTTTTTT
>.|TRBV7-2|TRBJ2-4|TRBD2
CASSLGSGAKNIQYF
TGTGCCAGCAGCTTAGGTAGCGGGGCCAAAAACATTCAGTACTTC
>few|TRBV11-2|TRBJ1-4|.
CASSLYRLGRGEKLFF
TGTGCCAGCAGCTTATATCGCCTCGGACGGGGTGAAAAACTGTTTTTT
>few|TRBV9|TRBJ1-3|.
CASSVEGVRGNTIYF
TGTGCCAGCAGCGTAGAGGGGGTAAGAGGAAACACCATATATTTT
>.|TRBV4-1|TRBJ2-5|TRBD1
CASSQRTGETQYF
TGCGCCAGCAGCCAGAGGACAGGGGAGACCCAGTACTTC
>.|TRBV4-1|TRBJ2-7|.
CASSRQGPSYEQYF
TGCGCCAGCAGCCGCCAGGGACCGTCCTACGAGCAGTACTTC
>.|TRBV5-1|TRBJ1-1|.
CASSLGERPNTEAFF
TGCGCCAGCAGCTTAGGGGAACGGCCGAACACTGAAGCTTTCTTT
>.|TRBV9|TRBJ2-7|.
CASSPRQGGYEQYF
TGTGCCAGCAGCCCCCGACAGGGAGGCTACGAGCAGTACTTC
>.|TRBV6-5|TRBJ2-5|.
CASSYSGGGGQETQYF
TGTGCCAGCAGTTACAGTGGGGGCGGTGGCCAAGAGACCCAGTACTTC
>.|TRBV6-5|TRBJ1-2|.
CASSRDLNYGYTF
TGTGCCAGCAGCAGAGACCTAAACTATGGCTACACCTTC
>.|TRBV7-2|TRBJ2-3|TRBD2
CASSFLGRGGRTDTQYF
TGTGCCAGCAGCTTCCTAGGTCGGGGGGGCCGCACAGATACGCAGTATTTT
>once|TRBV29-1|TRBJ1-1|.
CSVEVAQNTEAFF
TGCAGCGTTGAAGTTGCCCAGAACACTGAAGCTTTCTTT
>.|TRBV28|TRBJ1-5|TRBD1
CASVGGTGGRQPQHF
TGTGCCAGCGTAGGGGGGACAGGGGGCCGGCAGCCCCAGCATTTT
>.|TRBV18|TRBJ1-1|.
CASSPPGGSEAFF
TGTGCCAGCTCACCACCGGGGGGCTCTGAAGCTTTCTTT
>.|TRBV19|TRBJ2-6|.
CASSRPTPSGANVLTF
TGTGCCAGTAGTAGACCAACTCCCTCTGGGGCCAACGTCCTGACTTTC
>.|TRBV7-2|TRBJ2-7|.
CASSPGGTTSYEQYF
TGTGCCAGCAGTCCCGGGGGAACGACCTCCTACGAGCAGTACTTC
>.|TRBV19|TRBJ1-5|.
CASSIDLNSNQPQHF
TGTGCCAGTAGTATAGATTTAAATAGCAATCAGCCCCAGCATTTT
>.|TRBV5-4|TRBJ2-1|TRBD2
CASSFGERTSGYNEQFF
TGTGCCAGCAGCTTCGGGGAAAGGACTAGCGGGTACAATGAGCAGTTCTTC
>.|TRBV5-1|TRBJ2-5|TRBD1
CASTRDRQETQYF
TGCGCCAGTACCCGGGACAGACAAGAGACCCAGTACTTC
>.|TRBV28|TRBJ1-1|.
CASQQDNERTEAFF
TGTGCCAGCCAACAGGACAACGAGAGGACTGAAGCTTTCTTT
>once|TRBV25-1|TRBJ1-4|.
CASSEIGGEGREKLFF
TGTGCCAGCAGTGAAATCGGGGGGGAGGGGCGTGAAAAACTGTTTTTT
>.|TRBV27|TRBJ1-4|.
CASSAGSLGEKLFF
TGTGCCAGCAGTGCTGGGAGCCTCGGGGAAAAACTGTTTTTT
>few|TRBV19|TRBJ1-1|.
CASSIERRTEAFF
TGTGCCAGTAGTATAGAGCGGCGGACTGAAGCTTTCTTT
>.|TRBV5-1|TRBJ1-1|.
CASSLQGNTEAFF
TGCGCCAGCAGCTTGCAGGGGAACACTGAAGCTTTCTTT
>.|TRBV6-2/TRBV6-3|TRBJ2-4|.
CASSADGLAKNIQYF
TGTGCCAGCAGTGCGGACGGGCTAGCCAAAAACATTCAGTACTTC
>.|TRBV5-4|TRBJ1-4|.
CASSLGGGLGTNEKLFF
TGTGCCAGCAGCTTGGGCGGGGGACTTGGAACTAATGAAAAACTGTTTTTT
>.|TRBV5-5|TRBJ2-7|.
CASRRGLGAYEQYF
TGTGCCAGCAGAAGGGGTCTTGGGGCCTACGAGCAGTACTTC